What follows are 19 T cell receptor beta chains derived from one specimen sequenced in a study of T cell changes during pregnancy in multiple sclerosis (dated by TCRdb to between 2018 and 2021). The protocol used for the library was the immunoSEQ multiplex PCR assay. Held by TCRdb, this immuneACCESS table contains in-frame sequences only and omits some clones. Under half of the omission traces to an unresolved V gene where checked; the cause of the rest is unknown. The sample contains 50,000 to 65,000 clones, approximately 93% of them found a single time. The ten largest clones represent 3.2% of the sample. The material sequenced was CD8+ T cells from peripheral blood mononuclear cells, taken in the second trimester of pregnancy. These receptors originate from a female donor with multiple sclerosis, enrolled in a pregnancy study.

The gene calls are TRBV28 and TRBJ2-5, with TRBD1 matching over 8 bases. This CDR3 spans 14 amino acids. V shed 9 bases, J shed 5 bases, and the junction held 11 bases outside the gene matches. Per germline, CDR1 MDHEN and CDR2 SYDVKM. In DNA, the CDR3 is TGTGCCAGTCAGATTCAGGGGGCGCAGGAGACCCAGTACTTC. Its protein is CASQIQGAQETQYF.

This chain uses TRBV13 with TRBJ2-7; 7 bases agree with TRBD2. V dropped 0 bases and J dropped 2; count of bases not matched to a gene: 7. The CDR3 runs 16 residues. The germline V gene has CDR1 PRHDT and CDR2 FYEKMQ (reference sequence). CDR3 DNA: TGTGCCAGCAGCTTAGGGGGGGGGTTCTCCCCCTACGAGCAGTACTTC. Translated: CASSLGGGFSPYEQYF.

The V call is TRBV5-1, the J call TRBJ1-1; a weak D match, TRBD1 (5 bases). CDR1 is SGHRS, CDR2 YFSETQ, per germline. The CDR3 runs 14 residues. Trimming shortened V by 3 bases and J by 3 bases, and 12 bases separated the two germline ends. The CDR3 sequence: CASSSQDLDTEAFF. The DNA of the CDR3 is TGCGCCAGCAGCTCACAGGATTTGGACACTGAAGCTTTCTTT.

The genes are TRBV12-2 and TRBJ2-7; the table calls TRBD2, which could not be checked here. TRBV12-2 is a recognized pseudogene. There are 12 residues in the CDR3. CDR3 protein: CASLPGSYEQYF. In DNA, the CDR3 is TGTGCAAGTTTACCCGGCTCCTACGAGCAGTACTTC.

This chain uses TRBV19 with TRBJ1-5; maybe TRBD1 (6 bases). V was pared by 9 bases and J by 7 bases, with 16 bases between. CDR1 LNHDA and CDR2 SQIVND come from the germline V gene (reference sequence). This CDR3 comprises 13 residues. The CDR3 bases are TGTGCCAGCTCGGGAGGGGGTTGGCAGCCCCAGCATTTT. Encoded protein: CASSGGGWQPQHF.

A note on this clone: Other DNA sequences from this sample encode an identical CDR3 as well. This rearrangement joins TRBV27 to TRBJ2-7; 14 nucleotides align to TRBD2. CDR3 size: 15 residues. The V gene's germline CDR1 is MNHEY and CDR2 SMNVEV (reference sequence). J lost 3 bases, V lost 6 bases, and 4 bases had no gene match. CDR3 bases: TGTGCCAGCAGGGGGACTAGCGGGAGTATCTACGAGCAGTACTTC. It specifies CASRGTSGSIYEQYF.

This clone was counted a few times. CDR3 nucleotides: TGTGCCAGCAGCTTAAGACTAGCGGGACTAAACAGTGAGCAGTTCTTC. Its translation: CASSLRLAGLNSEQFF. The chain links TRBV7-3 to TRBJ2-1; 11 bases are shared with TRBD2. Looked up from germline, CDR1 is SGHTA and CDR2 is FQGTGA. The CDR3 consists of 16 residues. Trimming removed 1 base from V and 9 bases from J; junction bases left unmatched: 8.

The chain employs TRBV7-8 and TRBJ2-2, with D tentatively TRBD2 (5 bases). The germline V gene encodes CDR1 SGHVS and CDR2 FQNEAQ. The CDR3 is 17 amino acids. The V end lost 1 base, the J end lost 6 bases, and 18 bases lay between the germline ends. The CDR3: CASSLGRAGYPPGELFF. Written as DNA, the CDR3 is TGTGCCAGCAGCTTAGGCCGGGCGGGTTACCCCCCCGGGGAGCTGTTTTTT.

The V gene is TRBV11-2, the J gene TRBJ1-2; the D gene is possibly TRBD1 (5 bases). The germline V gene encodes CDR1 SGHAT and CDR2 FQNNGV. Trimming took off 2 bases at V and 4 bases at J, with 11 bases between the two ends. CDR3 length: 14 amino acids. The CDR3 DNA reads TGTGCCAGCAGCTTACTGGGGCCAGGCTATGGCTACACCTTC. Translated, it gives CASSLLGPGYGYTF. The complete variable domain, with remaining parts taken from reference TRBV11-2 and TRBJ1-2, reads EAGVAQSPRYKIIEKRQSVAFWCNPISGHATLYWYQQILGQGPKLLIQFQNNGVVDDSQLPKDRFSAERLKGVDSTLKIQPAKLEDSAVYLCASSLLGPGYGYTFGSGTRLTVV.

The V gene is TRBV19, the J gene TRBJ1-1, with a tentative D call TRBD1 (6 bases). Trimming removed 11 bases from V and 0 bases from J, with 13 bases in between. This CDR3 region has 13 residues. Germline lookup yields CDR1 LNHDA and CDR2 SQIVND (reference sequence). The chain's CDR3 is CAASRGLNTEAFF. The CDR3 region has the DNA TGTGCCGCTTCCAGGGGTCTGAACACTGAAGCTTTCTTT.

The chain's CDR3 is CASSRQGGAEAFF. The CDR3 DNA follows: TGCGCCAGCAGTCGACAGGGAGGCGCTGAAGCTTTCTTT. The V call is TRBV4-1, the J call TRBJ1-1; 7 nucleotides align to TRBD1. J gave up 6 bases and V 6 bases, and 7 bases lay outside the gene matches. Per germline, CDR1 MGHRA and CDR2 YSYEKL. The CDR3 is 13 residues long.

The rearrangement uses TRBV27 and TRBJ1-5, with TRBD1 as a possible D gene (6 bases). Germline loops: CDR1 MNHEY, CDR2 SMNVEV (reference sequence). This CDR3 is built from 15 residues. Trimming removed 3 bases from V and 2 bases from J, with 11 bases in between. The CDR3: CASSLAGVGNQPQHF. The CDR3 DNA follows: TGTGCCAGCAGTTTGGCAGGGGTTGGCAATCAGCCCCAGCATTTT.

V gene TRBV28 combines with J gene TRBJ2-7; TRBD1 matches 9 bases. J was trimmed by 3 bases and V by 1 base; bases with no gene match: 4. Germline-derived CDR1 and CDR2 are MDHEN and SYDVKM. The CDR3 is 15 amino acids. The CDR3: CASSLYGTGIYEQYF. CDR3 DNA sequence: TGTGCCAGCAGTTTATATGGGACAGGGATCTACGAGCAGTACTTC.

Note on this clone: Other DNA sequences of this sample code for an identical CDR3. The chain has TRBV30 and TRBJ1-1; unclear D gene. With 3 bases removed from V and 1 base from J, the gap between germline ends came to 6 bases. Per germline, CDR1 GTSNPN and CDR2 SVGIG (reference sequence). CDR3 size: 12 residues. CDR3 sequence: CAWSPGNTEAFF. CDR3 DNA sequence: TGTGCCTGGAGCCCGGGGAACACTGAAGCTTTCTTT.

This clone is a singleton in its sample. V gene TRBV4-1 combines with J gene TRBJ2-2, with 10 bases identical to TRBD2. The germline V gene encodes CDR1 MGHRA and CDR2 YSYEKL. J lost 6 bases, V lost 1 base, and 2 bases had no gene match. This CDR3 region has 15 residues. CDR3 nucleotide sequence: TGCGCCAGCAGCCAAGGTAGCGGGAGGTCCGGGGAGCTGTTTTTT. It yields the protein CASSQGSGRSGELFF.

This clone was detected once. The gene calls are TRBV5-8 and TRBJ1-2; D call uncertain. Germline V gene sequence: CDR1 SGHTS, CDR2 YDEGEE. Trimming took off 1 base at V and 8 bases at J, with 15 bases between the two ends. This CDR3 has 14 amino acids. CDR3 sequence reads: CASSLSGSVEGYTF. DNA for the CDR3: TGTGCCAGCAGCTTGAGCGGGTCGGTTGAGGGCTACACCTTC.

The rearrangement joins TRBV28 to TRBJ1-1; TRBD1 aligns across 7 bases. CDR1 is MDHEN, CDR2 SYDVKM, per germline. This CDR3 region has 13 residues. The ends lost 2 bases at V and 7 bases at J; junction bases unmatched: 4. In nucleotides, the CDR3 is TGTGCCAGCAGTTTAGAGGGGGCCTATGAAGCTTTCTTT. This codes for CASSLEGAYEAFF.

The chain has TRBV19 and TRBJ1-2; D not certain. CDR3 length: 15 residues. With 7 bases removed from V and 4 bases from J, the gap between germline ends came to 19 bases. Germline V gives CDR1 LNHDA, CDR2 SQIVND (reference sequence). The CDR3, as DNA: TGTGCCAGTACCCCGATTCGGGAGGATGGCTATGGCTACACCTTC. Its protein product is CASTPIREDGYGYTF.

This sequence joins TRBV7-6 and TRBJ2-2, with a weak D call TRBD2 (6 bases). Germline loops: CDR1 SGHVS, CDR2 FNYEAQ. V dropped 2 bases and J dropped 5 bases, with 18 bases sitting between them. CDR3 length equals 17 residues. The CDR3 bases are TGTGCCAGCAGCTTAACGGAGGGACGGACCTCGACCGGGGAGCTGTTTTTT. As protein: CASSLTEGRTSTGELFF.